These T cell receptor beta chains were read from a single sample in a study of blood T cell repertoires in COVID-19. TCRdb's copy holds only in-frame clones and misses some; the assay was immunoSEQ multiplex PCR. The data hold over 200,000 clones, with 80% to 90% observed a single time. The specimen was peripheral blood. The receptors stem from a man older than 75 with acute or convalescent COVID-19. CDR3s include the opening cysteine and the closing phenylalanine or tryptophan. The D gene is left open where the match is weak. Size tells how often a clone was seen (once, few, many) or the class of an expanded clone, and some rows leave it out.

>-|TRBV29-1|TRBJ2-1|-
CSVDESGLYNEQFF
TGCAGCGTTGACGAAAGCGGGCTATACAATGAGCAGTTCTTC
>TRBD1|TRBV28|TRBJ1-1|-
CASRLTGGAGMNTEAFF
TGTGCCAGCAGGCTAACAGGGGGCGCGGGGATGAACACTGAAGCTTTCTTT
>TRBD2|TRBV20-1|TRBJ2-5|once
CSASGLAGKETQYF
TGCAGTGCTAGTGGACTAGCGGGCAAAGAGACCCAGTACTTC
>-|TRBV4-2|TRBJ2-5|-
CASSQDGRGQETQYF
TGTGCCAGCAGCCAAGACGGGCGGGGACAAGAGACCCAGTACTTC
>TRBD2|TRBV24-1|TRBJ2-1|-
CATRGAGGPYNEQFF
TGTGCCACCAGGGGAGCGGGAGGGCCCTACAATGAGCAGTTCTTC
>TRBD2|TRBV11-1|TRBJ2-1|-
CASSPGASGQQFF
TGTGCCAGCAGCCCTGGGGCTAGCGGCCAGCAGTTCTTC
>-|TRBV18|TRBJ2-5|-
CASSPSRETQYF
TGTGCCAGCTCACCGAGTAGAGAGACCCAGTACTTC
>-|TRBV28|TRBJ2-3|-
CASSRGGRDTQYF
TGTGCCAGCAGTAGGGGGGGGAGAGATACGCAGTATTTT
>-|TRBV3-1/TRBV3-2|TRBJ2-1|-
CASSPPVARKNLRYNEQFF
TGTGCCAGCAGCCCCCCTGTGGCGCGGAAAAACCTGAGGTACAATGAGCAGTTCTTC
>TRBD2|TRBV29-1|TRBJ2-2|-
CSAALLADTGELFF
TGCAGCGCAGCGTTACTAGCGGACACCGGGGAGCTGTTTTTT
>-|TRBV18|TRBJ2-3|-
CASSEQGSDTQYF
TGTGCCAGCTCAGAGCAGGGGTCAGATACGCAGTATTTT
>TRBD2|TRBV19|TRBJ2-1|-
CASSREREGNEQFF
TGTGCCAGTAGTAGGGAACGGGAGGGCAATGAGCAGTTCTTC
>TRBD1|TRBV6-5|TRBJ2-2|-
CASSRQGFTGELFF
TGTGCCAGCAGCAGACAGGGGTTCACCGGGGAGCTGTTTTTT
>TRBD2|TRBV24-1|TRBJ2-1|-
CATSDPRTSGIEQFF
TGTGCCACCAGTGATCCTCGCACTAGCGGGATTGAGCAGTTCTTC
>TRBD2|TRBV27|TRBJ2-7|-
CASTKSGTSAYEQYF
TGTGCCAGCACTAAATCTGGGACTAGTGCTTACGAGCAGTACTTC
>-|TRBV10-3|TRBJ1-3|-
CAISESGGSPAGNTIYF
TGTGCCATCAGTGAGTCAGGAGGATCACCGGCTGGAAACACCATATATTTT
>-|TRBV5-1|TRBJ2-2|-
CASSLWTWVTGELFF
TGCGCCAGCAGCTTGTGGACTTGGGTGACCGGGGAGCTGTTTTTT
>TRBD1|TRBV5-4|TRBJ2-5|once
CASIAGTGGGETQYF
TGTGCCAGCATTGCCGGGACAGGGGGGGGAGAGACCCAGTACTTC
>-|TRBV5-5|TRBJ1-2|few
CASSLAGRGSYGYTF
TGTGCCAGCAGCTTGGCCGGCAGGGGAAGCTATGGCTACACCTTC
>TRBD1|TRBV2|TRBJ2-5|-
CASSRQGAPQETQYF
TGTGCCAGCAGTCGACAGGGGGCGCCCCAAGAGACCCAGTACTTC
>-|TRBV5-1|TRBJ2-3|-
CASSFRNFSTDTQYF
TGCGCCAGCAGCTTCCGCAACTTCAGCACAGATACGCAGTATTTT
>-|TRBV29-1|TRBJ2-1|-
CSVEGSLNEQFF
TGCAGCGTTGAAGGTTCCCTCAATGAGCAGTTCTTC
>-|TRBV3-1/TRBV3-2|TRBJ1-3|-
CASSQDPRRAGSGNTIYF
TGTGCCAGCAGCCAAGATCCCCGACGAGCAGGCTCTGGAAACACCATATATTTT
>-|TRBV25-1|TRBJ2-5|-
CASSASIQTQYF
TGTGCCAGCAGTGCATCTATCCAGACCCAGTACTTC
>-|TRBV12-3/TRBV12-4|TRBJ2-5|-
CASSPREETQYF
TGTGCCAGCAGCCCCAGGGAAGAGACCCAGTACTTC
>-|TRBV24-1|TRBJ1-2|-
CATSDPLGGNYGYTF
TGTGCCACCAGTGATCCGCTCGGGGGGAACTATGGCTACACCTTC
>-|TRBV25-1|TRBJ2-2|few
CASSGTRVGTGELFF
TGTGCCAGCAGTGGTACGCGGGTCGGGACCGGGGAGCTGTTTTTT
>-|TRBV7-9|TRBJ1-2|-
CASSVINAANYGYTF
TGTGCCAGCAGCGTTATCAACGCAGCTAACTATGGCTACACCTTC
>TRBD1|TRBV7-2|TRBJ1-6|-
CASSPQGYNSPLHF
TGTGCCAGCAGTCCACAGGGGTATAATTCACCCCTCCACTTT
>-|TRBV6-5|TRBJ1-4|-
CASSYILGEKLFF
TGTGCCAGCAGTTACATTCTGGGCGAAAAACTGTTTTTT
>TRBD2|TRBV5-1|TRBJ2-7|-
CASSPGTSGKVYEQYF
TGCGCCAGCAGCCCAGGGACTAGCGGGAAGGTCTACGAGCAGTACTTC
>TRBD1|TRBV28|TRBJ2-5|once
CASSLDRGFQETQYF
TGTGCCAGCAGTTTAGACAGGGGTTTCCAAGAGACCCAGTACTTC
>TRBD1|TRBV6-5|TRBJ1-1|-
CASPDRLNTEAFF
TGTGCCAGCCCGGACAGGTTGAACACTGAAGCTTTCTTT
>TRBD2|TRBV9|TRBJ2-2|-
CASSAAGRVNTGELFF
TGTGCCAGCAGCGCAGCGGGACGCGTAAACACCGGGGAGCTGTTTTTT
>-|TRBV14|TRBJ1-6|once
CASSLQVTYNSPLHF
TGTGCCAGCAGCCTACAGGTGACCTATAATTCACCCCTCCACTTT
>-|TRBV12-3/TRBV12-4|TRBJ1-2|-
CASSERGAYGYTF
TGTGCCAGCAGCGAACGCGGAGCCTATGGCTACACCTTC
>TRBD1|TRBV29-1|TRBJ1-3|-
CSVRDSGNTIYF
TGCAGCGTTAGGGACAGTGGAAACACCATATATTTT
>-|TRBV7-9|TRBJ2-7|-
CASSGGRYEQYF
TGTGCCAGCAGCGGGGGGAGGTACGAGCAGTACTTC
>-|TRBV18|TRBJ1-4|once
CASSPDSHPTNEKLFF
TGTGCCAGCTCTCCGGACAGCCATCCAACTAATGAAAAACTGTTTTTT
>-|TRBV19|TRBJ2-3|-
CASSIGGPKDTQYF
TGTGCCAGTAGTATTGGAGGGCCGAAAGATACGCAGTATTTT
>-|TRBV30|TRBJ2-7|-
CAWSVGGVTYEQYF
TGTGCCTGGAGTGTGGGGGGAGTAACCTACGAGCAGTACTTC
>-|TRBV24-1|TRBJ1-5|once
CATSAGWDNQPQHF
TGTGCCACCAGTGCGGGATGGGACAATCAGCCCCAGCATTTT
>-|TRBV6-5|TRBJ2-2|-
CASSWSQSGNTGELFF
TGTGCCAGCAGTTGGAGTCAGAGCGGGAACACCGGGGAGCTGTTTTTT
>TRBD1|TRBV18|TRBJ1-4|-
CASSPDRANEKLFF
TGTGCCAGCTCACCCGACAGGGCCAATGAAAAACTGTTTTTT
>TRBD1|TRBV2|TRBJ2-1|-
CASSDPYAQGYNEQFF
TGTGCCAGCAGTGACCCATACGCACAGGGGTACAATGAGCAGTTCTTC
>TRBD1|TRBV30|TRBJ1-1|few
CAWSVRGRGVGDTEAFF
TGTGCCTGGAGTGTACGTGGCAGGGGGGTAGGGGACACTGAAGCTTTCTTT